Shown below are 9 T cell receptor beta chains from a single sample sequenced in a study of Ad26.COV2.S vaccination and SARS-CoV-2 variants. Noted treatment: over 15 received Ad26.COV2.S at low or high dose, single or two shots; 5 received placebo; per-sample allocation not given. Sampling took place 63 days after the first vaccine or placebo injection. Some clones are missing from TCRdb's copy, which holds only in-frame ones; the method was immunoSEQ multiplex PCR. The sample has a few hundred thousand clones; approximately 83% are singletons. Source: peripheral blood, taken in a trial of Ad26.COV2.S vaccine versus placebo. The receptors originated from a person between 18 and 65 years old who received the Ad26.COV2.S COVID-19 vaccine or a placebo.

The gene calls are TRBV27 and TRBJ2-7; 7 nucleotides match TRBD1. The CDR3 is 13 amino acids. Per germline, CDR1 MNHEY and CDR2 SMNVEV (reference sequence). The V and J ends lost 5 bases and 5 bases, in that order; junction bases with no gene match: 6. This CDR3 reads CASSTGVGHEQYF. Here the CDR3 DNA reads TGTGCCAGCAGTACAGGGGTGGGCCACGAGCAGTACTTC.

This rearrangement joins TRBV3-1 (or the pseudogene TRBV3-2) to TRBJ2-7; 8 nucleotides match TRBD1. Trimming removed 4 bases from V and 0 bases from J; junction bases left unmatched: 8. CDR1 and CDR2 from the germline V gene are LGHDT and YNNKEL (reference sequence). This CDR3 contains 16 residues. The DNA of the CDR3 is TGTGCCAGCAGCCGACCCGGGACAGGCCTCTCCTACGAGCAGTACTTC. This encodes CASSRPGTGLSYEQYF.

The chain carries TRBV4-1 and TRBJ2-1; weak D call: TRBD1 (6 bases). CDR1 is MGHRA and CDR2 is YSYEKL in the germline V gene. This CDR3 contains 15 residues. Trimming cost V 8 bases and J 1 base, with 15 bases left between them. The DNA for the CDR3 is TGCGCCAGCTCTCACAGGGTCTCTTCCTACAATGAGCAGTTCTTC. This codes for CASSHRVSSYNEQFF.

The chain has TRBV28 and TRBJ1-1; maybe TRBD1 (5 bases). Per the germline V gene, CDR1 is MDHEN and CDR2 is SYDVKM. The CDR3 spans 13 residues. V gave up 0 bases and J gave up 9 bases, with 11 bases separating them. CDR3 DNA sequence: TGTGCCAGCAGTTTATGGCAGGGAACTCAAGCTTTCTTT. The encoded protein is CASSLWQGTQAFF. Full variable domain (missing parts from reference TRBV28 and TRBJ1-1): DVKVTQSSRYLVKRTGEKVFLECVQDMDHENMFWYRQDPGLGLRLIYFSYDVKMKEKGDIPEGYSVSREKKERFSLILESASTNQTSMYLCASSLWQGTQAFFGQGTRLTVV.

The chain recombines TRBV7-9 with TRBJ1-5, with 7 bases matching TRBD1. The junction had 7 bases not matched to a gene; V was cut back by 8 bases and J by 9 bases. This CDR3 has 12 amino acids. The germline V gene encodes CDR1 SEHNR and CDR2 FQNEAQ (reference sequence). CDR3 DNA sequence: TGTGCCAGCGGCACAGGGGTAGGGCCCCAGCATTTT. Residues: CASGTGVGPQHF.

The chain has TRBV4-2 and TRBJ1-6; possibly TRBD1 for D (5 bases). This CDR3 is 16 amino acids long. V lost 4 bases to trimming and J lost 4 bases, with 14 bases between them. Per the germline V gene, CDR1 is LGHNA and CDR2 is YNFKEQ. The CDR3 spells CASSPEGRGYNSPLHF. DNA of the CDR3: TGTGCCAGCAGCCCCGAAGGAAGGGGTTATAATTCACCCCTCCACTTT.

This sequence joins TRBV5-4 and TRBJ2-5; 7 nucleotides align to TRBD1. The CDR3 sequence is 13 residues long. Unmatched junction bases numbered 4, after V lost 3 bases and J lost 5 bases. Germline V lookup: CDR1 SGHNT, CDR2 YYREEE (reference sequence). CDR3 nucleotide sequence: TGTGCCAGCAGCTCGGAACAGGGGGAGACCCAGTACTTC. It codes for CASSSEQGETQYF. Full variable domain (outside the CDR3, taken from reference TRBV5-4 and TRBJ2-5): ETGVTQSPTHLIKTRGQQVTLRCSSQSGHNTVSWYQQALGQGPQFIFQYYREEENGRGNFPPRFSGLQFPNYSSELNVNALELDDSALYLCASSSEQGETQYFGPGTRLLVL.

The chain has TRBV7-9 and TRBJ1-6; D might be TRBD1 (5 bases). V lost 2 bases to trimming and J lost 7 bases, with 12 bases between them. Looked up from germline, CDR1 is SEHNR and CDR2 is FQNEAQ (reference sequence). This CDR3 has 15 amino acids. In DNA, the CDR3 is TGTGCCAGCAGCTTATTGGGGGATCGGAATTCACCCCTCCACTTT. Residues: CASSLLGDRNSPLHF.

The chain links TRBV29-1 to TRBJ2-3; no clear D gene. V was clipped by 7 bases and J by 6 bases, with 8 bases between them. The CDR3 runs to 10 residues. Germline V gene sequence: CDR1 SQVTM, CDR2 ANQGSEA. The CDR3 DNA is TGCAGCGGTCTCTGGGATACGCAGTATTTT. It codes for CSGLWDTQYF.